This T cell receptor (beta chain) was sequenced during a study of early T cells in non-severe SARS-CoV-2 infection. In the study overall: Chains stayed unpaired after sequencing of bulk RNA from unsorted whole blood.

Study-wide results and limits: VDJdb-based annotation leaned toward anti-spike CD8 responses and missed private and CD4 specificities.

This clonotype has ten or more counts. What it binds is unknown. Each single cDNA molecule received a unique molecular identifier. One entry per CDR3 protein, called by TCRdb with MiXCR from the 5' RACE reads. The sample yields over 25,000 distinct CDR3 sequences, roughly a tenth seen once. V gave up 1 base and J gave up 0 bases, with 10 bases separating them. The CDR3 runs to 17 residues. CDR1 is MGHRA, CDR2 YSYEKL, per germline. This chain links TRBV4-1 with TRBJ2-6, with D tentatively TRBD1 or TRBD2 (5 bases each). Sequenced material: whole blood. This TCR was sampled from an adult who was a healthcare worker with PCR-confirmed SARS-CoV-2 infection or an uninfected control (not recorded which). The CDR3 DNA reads TGCGCCAGCAGCCAAGTGGGGGTTGTCTCTGGGGCCAACGTCCTGACTTTC. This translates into CASSQVGVVSGANVLTF.